A single sample is the source of the 28 T cell receptor beta chains below, sequenced in a study of blood T cell repertoires in COVID-19. Generated by immunoSEQ multiplex PCR, the TCRdb table keeps only in-frame clones and is missing some. The table has some 93,000 clones, 75% to 85% seen once. Sequencing was performed on peripheral blood. The receptors shown here come from a human donor in a cohort sampled during active COVID-19.

The V gene is TRBV11-2, the J gene TRBJ2-3; TRBD2 aligns across 9 bases. Germline CDR1 reads SGHAT; CDR2 reads FQNNGV. The CDR3 is 15 amino acids. V lost 5 bases, J lost 0 bases, and 3 bases stayed unmatched. The CDR3 DNA follows: TGTGCCAGCAGCCTCGGGACTAGCAGCACAGATACGCAGTATTTT. Its translation: CASSLGTSSTDTQYF.

The chain recombines TRBV29-1 with TRBJ2-7; the D gene is possibly TRBD1 (5 bases). The V gene lost 4 bases and the J gene lost 2 bases, with 9 bases spanning the gap. The CDR3 is 12 amino acids. Germline V gene sequence: CDR1 SQVTM, CDR2 ANQGSEA. CDR3 sequence reads: CSVGEQAYEQYF. DNA of the CDR3: TGCAGCGTTGGTGAACAGGCCTACGAGCAGTACTTC.

CDR3 DNA: TGTGCCAGCAGCGTAGCTAGTGGGTTAGACACCATATATTTT. Translated, it gives CASSVASGLDTIYF. The chain uses TRBV9 and TRBJ1-3, with D unresolved. Trimming shortened V by 0 bases and J by 8 bases, and 12 bases separated the two germline ends. The CDR3 is 14 amino acids. Germline CDR1 reads SGDLS; CDR2 reads YYNGEE.

There are many counts of this clone. The CDR3 DNA reads TGTGCCAGCAGCCAATCGGACACCCCCTCTGGAAACACCATATATTTT. It encodes CASSQSDTPSGNTIYF. The chain has TRBV3-1 (or the pseudogene TRBV3-2) and TRBJ1-3; possibly TRBD1 for D (5 bases). From germline, CDR1 is LGHDT and CDR2 YNNKEL (reference sequence). Trimming stripped 2 bases from V and 0 bases from J, with 11 bases between. The CDR3 is 16 amino acids.

This clone has a handful of counts. This sequence joins TRBV2 and TRBJ2-1; 9 bases align to TRBD2. Germline V gene sequence: CDR1 SNHLY, CDR2 FYNNEI. With 8 bases clipped from V and 9 bases from J, the junction kept 11 bases outside the gene matches. CDR3 length equals 14 residues. The CDR3 nucleotides read TGTGCCAGCGGCCCCGGGACTAGCCGCCTTGAGCAGTTCTTC. This translates into CASGPGTSRLEQFF.

The chain carries TRBV7-8 and TRBJ2-1; 11 bases are shared with TRBD2. Germline V gene data show CDR1 as SGHVS and CDR2 as FQNEAQ. The CDR3 consists of 17 residues. V shed 5 bases and J 7 bases; nucleotides not matched to a gene: 13. CDR3 sequence: CASSHKGLAEGRNEQFF. DNA of the CDR3: TGTGCCAGCAGCCATAAGGGACTAGCGGAAGGGAGGAATGAGCAGTTCTTC.

This clone was observed a few times. This chain uses TRBV18 with TRBJ2-2, with 8 positions matching TRBD1. Germline assignment: CDR1 KGHSH and CDR2 LQKENI. With 2 bases clipped from V and 3 bases from J, the junction kept 2 bases outside the gene matches. The CDR3 covers 15 residues. The CDR3, as DNA: TGTGCCAGCTCACCATCCAGGGGGCACACCGGGGAGCTGTTTTTT. Its translation: CASSPSRGHTGELFF.

As DNA, the CDR3 is TGTGCCAGCAGCGCTTCGGGTCTCAGGGGACTAAACTATGGCTACACCTTC. Its protein product is CASSASGLRGLNYGYTF. This rearrangement joins TRBV5-6 to TRBJ1-2; a possible D gene is TRBD1 (6 bases). Trimming stripped 4 bases from V and 2 bases from J, with 21 bases between. This CDR3 is 17 amino acids long. In germline, CDR1 is SGHDT, CDR2 YYEEEE.

CDR3 DNA sequence: TGTGCCAGCAGCGTACGGGGAAGCGGACACACCGGGGAGCTGTTTTTT. It specifies CASSVRGSGHTGELFF. The chain employs TRBV9 and TRBJ2-2, with a weak D call TRBD2 (5 bases). Germline V gene data show CDR1 as SGDLS and CDR2 as YYNGEE. The CDR3 has 16 amino acids. V lost 1 base to trimming and J lost 3 bases, with 13 bases between them.

This clone was detected only once. This sequence joins TRBV15 and TRBJ2-7; TRBD1 matches 9 bases. The CDR3 sequence is 18 residues long. Germline V gene lookup returns CDR1 LNHNV and CDR2 YYDKDF (reference sequence). The V gene end was trimmed by 4 bases and the J gene end by 3 bases; junction bases not matched to a gene: 16. In DNA, the CDR3 is TGTGCCACCAGCACCATGGGACAGGGTTTAAAGATAAGCTACGAGCAGTACTTC. Its translation: CATSTMGQGLKISYEQYF. The whole variable domain, filled in from reference TRBV15 and TRBJ2-7, reads DAMVIQNPRYQVTQFGKPVTLSCSQTLNHNVMYWYQQKSSQAPKLLFHYYDKDFNNEADTPDNFQSRRPNTSFCFLDIRSPGLGDTAMYLCATSTMGQGLKISYEQYFGPGTRLTVT.

This clone is a singleton in its sample. J is TRBJ1-1 and V is TRBV6-2 or TRBV6-3, with D tentatively TRBD1 (5 bases). The germline CDR1 and CDR2 sequences are MNHEY and SVGEGT. The CDR3 loop spans 14 amino acids. Trimming pared 2 bases from V and 11 bases from J, leaving 18 bases between. Here the CDR3 DNA reads TGTGCCAGCAGTTACCGACAGTCAACCGTGATTGCTTTCTTT. Its protein is CASSYRQSTVIAFF.

This clone has more than one count but fewer than ten. V is TRBV27 and J is TRBJ2-1, with 10 positions matching TRBD1. Germline values: CDR1 MNHEY, CDR2 SMNVEV (reference sequence). The V and J ends lost 3 bases and 1 base, in that order; junction bases with no gene match: 0. The length of the CDR3 is 15 residues. The CDR3 region is CASSLGQGSYNEQFF. The CDR3 nucleotides are TGTGCCAGCAGTTTGGGACAGGGGTCCTACAATGAGCAGTTCTTC.

The chain recombines TRBV7-9 with TRBJ1-1; 7 bases fit TRBD1. V shed 3 bases and J 4 bases; nucleotides not matched to a gene: 5. Germline values: CDR1 SEHNR, CDR2 FQNEAQ (reference sequence). The CDR3 length is 14 residues. The DNA of the CDR3 is TGTGCCAGCAGCTTTGGGACAGTGAGCACTGAAGCTTTCTTT. It codes for CASSFGTVSTEAFF.

About this clone itself: The CDR3 does not end in the conserved phenylalanine or tryptophan, so this is likely a read error. No DNA is shown, since the ends of the CDR3 on it are uncertain; the CDR3 is the one TCRdb lists. The chain uses TRBV19 and TRBJ1-4; TRBD1, the table's D call, lacks a check against the DNA. Looked up from germline, CDR1 is LNHDA and CDR2 is SQIVND (reference sequence). Inclusive of both ends, the CDR3 amounts to 10 amino acids. CDR3 sequence: CASISGDRGS.

This chain links TRBV24-1 with TRBJ2-1; 9 bases line up with TRBD1. Looked up from germline, CDR1 is KGHDR and CDR2 is SFDVKD. The CDR3 is 14 residues long. Trimming cost V 5 bases and J 4 bases; bases outside gene matches: 2. The CDR3 protein is CATSVGQGYNEQFF. In nucleotides, the CDR3 is TGTGCCACCAGTGTGGGACAGGGATACAATGAGCAGTTCTTC.

The chain has TRBV14 and TRBJ2-7, with 11 bases aligning to TRBD2. CDR1 is SGHDN, CDR2 FVKESK, per germline. Trimming at V came to 5 bases and at J to 5 bases, leaving 8 bases not matched to a gene. The CDR3 has 15 amino acids. The CDR3 is CASSSRPSGRNEQYF. CDR3 nucleotides: TGTGCCAGCAGCTCCAGGCCTAGCGGGAGGAACGAGCAGTACTTC. The variable domain in full, with the rest retrieved from reference TRBV14 and TRBJ2-7, is EAGVTQFPSHSVIEKGQTVTLRCDPISGHDNLYWYRRVMGKEIKFLLHFVKESKQDESGMPNNRFLAERTGGTYSTLKVQPAELEDSGVYFCASSSRPSGRNEQYFGPGTRLTVT.

This chain joins TRBV28 and TRBJ2-5, with 8 bases lining up with TRBD2. CDR1 and CDR2 (germline): MDHEN, SYDVKM. Losses at the gene ends were 5 bases for V and 0 bases for J; bases not matched to a gene: 5. The CDR3 spans 15 residues. The CDR3 sequence is CASSTGGGYQETQYF. The DNA of the CDR3 is TGTGCCAGCAGTACCGGCGGGGGGTACCAAGAGACCCAGTACTTC. Variable domain in full (rest from reference TRBV28 and TRBJ2-5): DVKVTQSSRYLVKRTGEKVFLECVQDMDHENMFWYRQDPGLGLRLIYFSYDVKMKEKGDIPEGYSVSREKKERFSLILESASTNQTSMYLCASSTGGGYQETQYFGPGTRLLVL.

This clone was seen just once. The gene calls are TRBV6-2 or TRBV6-3 and TRBJ2-7, with TRBD1 matching over 7 bases. This CDR3 is 11 amino acids long. Looked up from germline, CDR1 is MNHEY and CDR2 is SVGEGT. V trimming: 5 bases; J trimming: 12 bases; junction bases outside the gene matches: 7. Written as DNA, the CDR3 is TGTGCCAGCAGTACTGGACAGGTTTTGTACTTC. Its protein product is CASSTGQVLYF.

In DNA form, the CDR3 reads TGTGCCAGCAGGAACACCGGAGACCGAAACACCATATATTTT. Its translation is CASRNTGDRNTIYF. V is TRBV2 and J is TRBJ1-3, with D uncertain. CDR1 and CDR2 (germline): SNHLY, FYNNEI. This CDR3 region has 14 residues. Trimming cost V 6 bases and J 5 bases, with 14 bases left between them.

The CDR3 is CASSEDRARETQYF. DNA for the CDR3: TGTGCCAGCAGCGAGGACAGGGCTCGGGAGACCCAGTACTTC. V and J are TRBV7-2 and TRBJ2-5, with 8 nucleotides matching TRBD1. The length of the CDR3 is 14 residues. Germline assignment: CDR1 SGHTA and CDR2 FQGNSA. The V and J ends lost 5 bases and 5 bases, in that order; junction bases with no gene match: 7.

This rearrangement joins TRBV18 to TRBJ2-1, with 9 nucleotides matching TRBD1. V trimming: 5 bases; J trimming: 3 bases; junction bases outside the gene matches: 8. The CDR3 runs to 16 residues. Germline CDR1 KGHSH, CDR2 LQKENI. The CDR3 nucleotides are TGTGCCAGCTCAGCAATGACAGGGGGTAGCTACAATGAGCAGTTCTTC. Translating gives CASSAMTGGSYNEQFF. The complete variable domain, with remaining parts taken from reference TRBV18 and TRBJ2-1, reads NAGVMQNPRHLVRRRGQEARLRCSPMKGHSHVYWYRQLPEEGLKFMVYLQKENIIDESGMPKERFSAEFPKEGPSILRIQQVVRGDSAAYFCASSAMTGGSYNEQFFGPGTRLTVL.

The CDR3 spells CASSLGDRGPESYGYTF. The CDR3 coding sequence is TGTGCCAGCAGCTTAGGGGACAGGGGGCCCGAGTCCTATGGCTACACCTTC. The chain couples TRBV7-8 to TRBJ1-2; 12 bases fit TRBD1. The ends lost 1 base at V and 4 bases at J; junction bases unmatched: 7. The length of the CDR3 is 17 residues. Germline V gene data show CDR1 as SGHVS and CDR2 as FQNEAQ.

The V and J genes are TRBV19 and TRBJ2-3; 7 nucleotides align to TRBD1. This CDR3 contains 14 residues. After removal of 9 bases from V and 1 base from J, the junction contained 7 bases not matched to a gene. Germline V gene data show CDR1 as LNHDA and CDR2 as SQIVND (reference sequence). In DNA, the CDR3 is TGTGCCAGCCAACAGGGGTATGGCACAGATACGCAGTATTTT. It encodes CASQQGYGTDTQYF.

This clone appeared a few times. The rearrangement uses TRBV5-1 and TRBJ1-1, with unresolved D. The CDR3 extends over 13 amino acids. The ends were cut back, 2 bases at V and 6 bases at J, with 11 bases in the middle. From germline, CDR1 is SGHRS and CDR2 YFSETQ. The CDR3 is CASSFSPFSEAFF. The CDR3, as DNA: TGCGCCAGCAGCTTCTCCCCGTTCTCTGAAGCTTTCTTT. The variable domain in full, completed from reference TRBV5-1 and TRBJ1-1, reads KAGVTQTPRYLIKTRGQQVTLSCSPISGHRSVSWYQQTPGQGLQFLFEYFSETQRNKGNFPGRFSGRQFSNSRSEMNVSTLELGDSALYLCASSFSPFSEAFFGQGTRLTVV.

The CDR3 DNA is TGTGCCAGCAGCCAACTAGCGGGAGGGAACACCGGGGAGCTGTTTTTT. It encodes CASSQLAGGNTGELFF. The rearrangement links TRBV4-2 to TRBJ2-2; the match to TRBD2 covers 11 bases. CDR3 length: 16 amino acids. V trimming: 2 bases; J trimming: 1 base; junction bases outside the gene matches: 0. The germline V gene has CDR1 LGHNA and CDR2 YNFKEQ.

The chain has TRBV9 and TRBJ2-1; TRBD2 aligns across 13 bases. The V gene end was trimmed by 3 bases and the J gene end by 9 bases; junction bases not matched to a gene: 9. CDR1 is SGDLS, CDR2 YYNGEE, per germline. This CDR3 is built from 16 residues. The CDR3: CASSARGTSGIAEQFF. In nucleotides, the CDR3 is TGTGCCAGCAGCGCCCGAGGGACTAGCGGGATTGCTGAGCAGTTCTTC.

J is TRBJ2-7 and V is TRBV7-3; the D is unclear. The CDR3 extends over 13 amino acids. V was pared by 1 base and J by 6 bases, with 10 bases between. Germline loops: CDR1 SGHTA, CDR2 FQGTGA. The CDR3 spells CASSLSFQAEQYF. The CDR3 coding sequence is TGTGCCAGCAGCTTAAGTTTTCAGGCCGAGCAGTACTTC. Combining the CDR3 with reference TRBV7-3 and TRBJ2-7 gives the whole variable domain GAGVSQTPSNKVTEKGKYVELRCDPISGHTALYWYRQSLGQGPEFLIYFQGTGAADDSGLPNDRFFAVRPEGSVSTLKIQRTERGDSAVYLCASSLSFQAEQYFGPGTRLTVT.

This chain connects TRBV15 to TRBJ2-3; D not resolved. CDR1 is LNHNV, CDR2 YYDKDF, per germline (reference sequence). V was cut by 0 bases and J by 8 bases, with 12 bases left in between. The CDR3 runs 14 residues. The CDR3 DNA follows: TGTGCCACCAGCAGAGACGGTTACCTCGGTACGCAGTATTTT. It translates to CATSRDGYLGTQYF.